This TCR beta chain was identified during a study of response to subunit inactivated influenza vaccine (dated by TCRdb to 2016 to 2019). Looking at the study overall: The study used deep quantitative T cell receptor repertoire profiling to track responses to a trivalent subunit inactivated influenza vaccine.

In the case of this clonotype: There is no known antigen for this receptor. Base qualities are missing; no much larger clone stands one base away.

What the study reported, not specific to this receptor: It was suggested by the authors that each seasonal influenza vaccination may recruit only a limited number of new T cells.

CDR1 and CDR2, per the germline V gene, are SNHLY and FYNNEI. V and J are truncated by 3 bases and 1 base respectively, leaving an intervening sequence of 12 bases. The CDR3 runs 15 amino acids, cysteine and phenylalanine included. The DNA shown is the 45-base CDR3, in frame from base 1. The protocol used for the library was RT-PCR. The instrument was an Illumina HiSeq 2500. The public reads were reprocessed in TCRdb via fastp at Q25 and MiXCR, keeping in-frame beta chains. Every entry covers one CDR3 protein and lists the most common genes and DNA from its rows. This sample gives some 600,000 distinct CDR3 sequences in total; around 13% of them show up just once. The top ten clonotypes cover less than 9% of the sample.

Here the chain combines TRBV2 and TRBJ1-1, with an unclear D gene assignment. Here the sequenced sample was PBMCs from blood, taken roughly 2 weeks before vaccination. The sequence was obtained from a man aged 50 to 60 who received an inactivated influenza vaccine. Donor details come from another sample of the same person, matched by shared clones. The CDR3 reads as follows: CASSEEAPGNTEAFF. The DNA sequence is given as TGTGCCAGCAGTGAGGAAGCCCCCGGGAACACTGAAGCTTTCTTT. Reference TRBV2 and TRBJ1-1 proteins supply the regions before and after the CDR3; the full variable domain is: EPEVTQTPSHQVTQMGQEVILRCVPISNHLYFYWYRQILGQKVEFLVSFYNNEISEKSEIFDDQFSVERPDGSNFTLKIRSTKLEDSAMYFCASSEEAPGNTEAFFGQGTRLTVV.